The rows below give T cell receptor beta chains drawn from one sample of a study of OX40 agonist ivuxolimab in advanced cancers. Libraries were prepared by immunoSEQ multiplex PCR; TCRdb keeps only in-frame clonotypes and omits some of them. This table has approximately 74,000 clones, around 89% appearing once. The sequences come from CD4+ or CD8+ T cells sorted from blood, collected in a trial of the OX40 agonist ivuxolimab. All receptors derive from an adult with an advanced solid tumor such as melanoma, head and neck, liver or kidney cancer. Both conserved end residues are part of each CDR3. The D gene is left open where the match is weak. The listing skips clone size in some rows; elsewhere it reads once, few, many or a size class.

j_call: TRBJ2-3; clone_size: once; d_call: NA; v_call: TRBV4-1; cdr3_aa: CASSLYRELTDTQYF; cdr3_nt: TGCGCCAGCAGCCTTTACAGGGAGTTAACAGATACGCAGTATTTT
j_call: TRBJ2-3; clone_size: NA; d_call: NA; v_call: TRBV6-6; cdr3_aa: CASSSLTDTQYF; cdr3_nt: TGTGCCAGCAGTTCGTTAACGGATACGCAGTATTTT
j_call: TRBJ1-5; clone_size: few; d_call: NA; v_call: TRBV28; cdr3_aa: CASKNPNQPQHF; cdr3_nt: TGTGCCAGCAAGAATCCCAATCAGCCCCAGCATTTT
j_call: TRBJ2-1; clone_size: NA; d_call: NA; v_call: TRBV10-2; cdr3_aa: CASGQIGQTYNEQFF; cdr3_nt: TGCGCCAGCGGCCAAATCGGACAGACCTACAATGAGCAGTTCTTC
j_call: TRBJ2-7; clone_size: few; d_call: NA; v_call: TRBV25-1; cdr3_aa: CASRVYEQYF; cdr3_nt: TGTGCCAGCCGGGTCTACGAGCAGTACTTC
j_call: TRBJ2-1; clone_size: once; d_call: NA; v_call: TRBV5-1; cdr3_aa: CASSAQGNEQFF; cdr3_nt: TGCGCCAGCAGCGCACAGGGAAATGAGCAGTTCTTC
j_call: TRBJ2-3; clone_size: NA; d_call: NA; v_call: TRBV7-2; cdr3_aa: CASSLSYTSYTQYF; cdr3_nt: TGTGCCAGCAGCTTAAGTTATACTAGCTATACGCAGTATTTT
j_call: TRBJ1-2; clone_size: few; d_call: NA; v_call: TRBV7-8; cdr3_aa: CASSFNGKGGGYTF; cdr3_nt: TGTGCCAGCAGCTTTAATGGGAAGGGAGGCGGCTACACCTTC
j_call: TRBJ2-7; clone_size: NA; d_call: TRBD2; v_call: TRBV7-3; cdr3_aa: CASRRGGRVEYEQYF; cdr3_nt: TGTGCCAGCAGGCGTGGCGGGAGAGTAGAGTACGAGCAGTACTTC
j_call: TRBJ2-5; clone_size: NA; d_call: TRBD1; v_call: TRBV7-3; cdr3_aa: CASSLGTGGETQYF; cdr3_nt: TGTGCCAGCAGCCTAGGGACAGGGGGTGAGACCCAGTACTTC
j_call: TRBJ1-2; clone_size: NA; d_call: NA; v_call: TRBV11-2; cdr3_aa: CASSLNRGVYGYTF; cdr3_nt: TGTGCCAGCAGCTTAAATAGGGGCGTTTATGGCTACACCTTC
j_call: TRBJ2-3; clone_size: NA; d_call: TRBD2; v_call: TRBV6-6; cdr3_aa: CASSLTSGTDTQYF; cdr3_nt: TGTGCCAGCAGTTTGACTAGCGGCACAGATACGCAGTATTTT
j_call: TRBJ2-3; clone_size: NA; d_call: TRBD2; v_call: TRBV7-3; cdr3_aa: CASSPGTSGGTDTQYF; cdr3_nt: TGTGCCAGCAGCCCCGGGACTAGCGGGGGCACAGATACGCAGTATTTT
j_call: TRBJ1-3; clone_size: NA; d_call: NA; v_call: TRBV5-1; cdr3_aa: CASSTGTSGNTIYF; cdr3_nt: TGCGCCAGCTCCACAGGGACCTCTGGAAACACCATATATTTT
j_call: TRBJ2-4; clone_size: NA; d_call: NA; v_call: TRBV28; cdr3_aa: CASSRPGSAKNIQYF; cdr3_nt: TGTGCCAGCAGTCGGCCCGGGAGTGCAAAAAACATTCAGTACTTC
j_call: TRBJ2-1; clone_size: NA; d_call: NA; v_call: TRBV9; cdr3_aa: CASSVEVGINEQFF; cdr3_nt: TGTGCCAGCAGCGTAGAAGTCGGGATCAATGAGCAGTTCTTC
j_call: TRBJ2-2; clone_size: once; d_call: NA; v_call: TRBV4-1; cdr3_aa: CASSQDERTGELFF; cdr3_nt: TGCGCCAGCAGCCAAGATGAGCGCACCGGGGAGCTGTTTTTT
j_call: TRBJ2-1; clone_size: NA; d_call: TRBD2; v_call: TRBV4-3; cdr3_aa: CASSPDPSGRGNEQFF; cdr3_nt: TGCGCCAGCAGTCCAGACCCTAGCGGGAGGGGGAATGAGCAGTTCTTC
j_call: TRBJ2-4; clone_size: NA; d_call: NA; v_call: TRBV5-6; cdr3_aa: CASSLGMSKNIQYF; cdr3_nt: TGTGCCAGCAGCTTAGGTATGTCCAAAAACATTCAGTACTTC
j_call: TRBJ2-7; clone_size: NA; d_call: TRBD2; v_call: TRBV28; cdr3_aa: CASVEREGLNEQYF; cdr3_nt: TGTGCCAGCGTCGAGCGGGAGGGCCTAAACGAGCAGTACTTC
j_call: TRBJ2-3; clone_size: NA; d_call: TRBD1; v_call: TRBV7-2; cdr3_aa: CASSLDRGRTDTQYF; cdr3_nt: TGTGCCAGCAGCTTAGACAGGGGGAGGACAGATACGCAGTATTTT
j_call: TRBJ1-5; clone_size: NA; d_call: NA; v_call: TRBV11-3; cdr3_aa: CASSFNQPQHF; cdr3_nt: TGTGCCAGCAGCTTTAATCAGCCCCAGCATTTT
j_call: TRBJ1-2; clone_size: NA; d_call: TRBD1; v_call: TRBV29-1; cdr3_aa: CSVHIQGAGNYGYTF; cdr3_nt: TGCAGCGTTCACATACAGGGGGCGGGTAACTATGGCTACACCTTC
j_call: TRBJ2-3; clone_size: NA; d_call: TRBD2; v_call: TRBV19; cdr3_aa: CASTLTSGRGPDTQYF; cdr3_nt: TGTGCCAGTACCCTCACTAGCGGGAGAGGCCCAGATACGCAGTATTTT
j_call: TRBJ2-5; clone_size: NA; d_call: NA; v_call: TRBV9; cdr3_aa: CASSVGTTRGAWETQYF; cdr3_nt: TGTGCCAGCAGCGTAGGGACAACTCGGGGCGCCTGGGAGACCCAGTACTTC
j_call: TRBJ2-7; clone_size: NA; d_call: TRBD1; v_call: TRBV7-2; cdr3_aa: CASRATGGPYEQYF; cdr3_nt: TGTGCCAGCAGGGCCACAGGGGGCCCCTACGAGCAGTACTTC
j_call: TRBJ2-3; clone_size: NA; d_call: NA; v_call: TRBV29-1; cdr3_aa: CSVFADTQYF; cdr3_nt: TGCAGCGTCTTCGCAGATACGCAGTATTTT
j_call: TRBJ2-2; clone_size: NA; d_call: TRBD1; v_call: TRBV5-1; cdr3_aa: CASSLMGTGGSGELFF; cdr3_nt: TGCGCCAGCAGCTTAATGGGGACAGGGGGATCCGGGGAGCTGTTTTTT
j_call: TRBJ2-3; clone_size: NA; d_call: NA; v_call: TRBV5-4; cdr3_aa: CASSPRSRTDTQYF; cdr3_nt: TGTGCCAGCAGCCCCCGATCGCGCACAGATACGCAGTATTTT
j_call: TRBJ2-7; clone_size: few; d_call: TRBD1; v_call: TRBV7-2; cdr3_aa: CASSPQGKSYEQYF; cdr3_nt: TGTGCCAGCAGCCCACAGGGGAAATCCTACGAGCAGTACTTC
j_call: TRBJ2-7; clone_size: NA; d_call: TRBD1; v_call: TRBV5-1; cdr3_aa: CASSTGGEQYF; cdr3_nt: TGCGCCAGCAGTACAGGGGGCGAGCAGTACTTC
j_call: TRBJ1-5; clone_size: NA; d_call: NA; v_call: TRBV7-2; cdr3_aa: CASSLRQDQPQHF; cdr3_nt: TGTGCCAGCAGCCTACGACAGGATCAGCCCCAGCATTTT
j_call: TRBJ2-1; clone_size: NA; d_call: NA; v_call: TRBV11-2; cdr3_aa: CASSLRGIQYNEQFF; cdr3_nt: TGTGCCAGCAGCTTAAGGGGCATCCAGTACAATGAGCAGTTCTTC
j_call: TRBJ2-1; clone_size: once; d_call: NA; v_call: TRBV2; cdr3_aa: CASTVQDSYNEQFF; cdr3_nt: TGTGCCAGCACTGTTCAGGACTCCTACAATGAGCAGTTCTTC
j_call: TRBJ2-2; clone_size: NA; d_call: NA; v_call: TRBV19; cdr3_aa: CASRRGENTGELFF; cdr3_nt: TGTGCCAGTCGCAGGGGGGAGAACACCGGGGAGCTGTTTTTT
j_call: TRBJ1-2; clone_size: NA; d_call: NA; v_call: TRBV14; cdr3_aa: CASSPHGALNYGYTF; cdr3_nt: TGTGCCAGCAGCCCCCATGGGGCCCTCAACTATGGCTACACCTTC
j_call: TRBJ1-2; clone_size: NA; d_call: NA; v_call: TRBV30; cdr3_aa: CAWSVFLSDYGYTF; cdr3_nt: TGTGCCTGGAGTGTCTTTCTGTCCGACTATGGCTACACCTTC